The sequence of this TCR beta chain was determined in a study of CD8 T cells in Susac syndrome. Study-wide results and limits: The study acknowledged a relatively small number of individuals in its TCR sequencing and HLA analysis.

In germline, CDR1 is LGHDT, CDR2 YNNKEL (reference sequence). This CDR3 has 13 amino acids. V dropped 10 bases and J dropped 0 bases, with 10 bases sitting between them. Points on this clonotype: The antigen is unknown.

Random hexamers were used to reverse transcribe an amount of roughly 0.45 to 1 ug RNA. The authors amplified TCR beta CDR3 across 54 Vbeta and 13 Jbeta using immunoSEQ multiplex PCR. TCRdb reprocessed the immunoSEQ multiplex PCR reads via MiXCR and lists one record per CDR3 protein. The table includes 150,000 to 200,000 distinct CDR3 sequences, over 90% detected once. This TCR derives from a human donor with multiple sclerosis. V usage is TRBV3-1 and J usage is TRBJ2-1, with D possibly TRBD1 on 6 matching bases. The sequenced material came from CD4+ T cells from PBMCs. DNA for the CDR3: TGTGCCACCGAGGGGGACTCCTACAATGAGCAGTTCTTC. Protein sequence: CATEGDSYNEQFF.